Below, 30 T cell receptor beta chains from the same sample are listed, as sequenced in a study of early T cells in non-severe SARS-CoV-2 infection. MiXCR, run by TCRdb on the 5' RACE reads, gives a single entry per CDR3 protein. The sample has tens of thousands of distinct CDR3 sequences; roughly 12% are singletons. The sequences come from whole blood, collected at baseline. The receptor set was obtained from an adult who was a healthcare worker with PCR-confirmed SARS-CoV-2 infection or an uninfected control (not recorded which).

The V gene is TRBV3-1, the J gene TRBJ2-7; D remains ambiguous. In germline, CDR1 is LGHDT, CDR2 YNNKEL (reference sequence). The CDR3 sequence is 15 residues long. V was pared by 4 bases and J by 2 bases, with 15 bases between. CDR3 region: CASSLQPFLPYEQYF. CDR3 DNA: TGTGCCAGCAGCCTCCAGCCGTTCCTACCCTACGAGCAGTACTTC.

The CDR3 spells CSASGLAGGGEQFF. CDR3 in DNA: TGCAGTGCTAGTGGACTAGCGGGAGGGGGAGAGCAGTTCTTC. V usage is TRBV20-1 and J usage is TRBJ2-1; 15 nucleotides line up with TRBD2. V shed 3 bases and J 10 bases; nucleotides not matched to a gene: 4. The germline gives CDR1 DFQATT, CDR2 SNEGSKA (reference sequence). The CDR3 totals 14 residues.

This clonotype was picked up a small number of times. The gene calls are TRBV5-5 and TRBJ2-7; D tentatively reads TRBD1 or TRBD2 (6 bases each). Trimming pared 4 bases from V and 2 bases from J, leaving 19 bases between. Per germline, CDR1 SGHKS and CDR2 YYEKEE (reference sequence). CDR3 size: 16 residues. CDR3 coding DNA: TGTGCCAGCAGCCCTCTTGTGGCGGGACAAACCTACGAGCAGTACTTC. This translates into CASSPLVAGQTYEQYF. The whole variable domain, remainder taken from reference TRBV5-5 and TRBJ2-7, is DAGVTQSPTHLIKTRGQQVTLRCSPISGHKSVSWYQQVLGQGPQFIFQYYEKEERGRGNFPDRFSARQFPNYSSELNVNALLLGDSALYLCASSPLVAGQTYEQYFGPGTRLTVT.

This clonotype was seen more than once but under ten times. The CDR3 region is CASSPQRASGRAYNEQFF. CDR3 nucleotide sequence: TGTGCCAGCAGCCCCCAGCGGGCTAGCGGGAGGGCCTACAATGAGCAGTTCTTC. V usage is TRBV11-2 and J usage is TRBJ2-1, with 12 bases that match TRBD2. V shed 5 bases and J 2 bases; nucleotides not matched to a gene: 10. CDR3 length: 18 residues. Germline values: CDR1 SGHAT, CDR2 FQNNGV. Complete variable domain (other parts from reference TRBV11-2 and TRBJ2-1): EAGVAQSPRYKIIEKRQSVAFWCNPISGHATLYWYQQILGQGPKLLIQFQNNGVVDDSQLPKDRFSAERLKGVDSTLKIQPAKLEDSAVYLCASSPQRASGRAYNEQFFGPGTRLTVL.

Comment on this clonotype: At one end the junction does not follow the germline gene, possibly because of a read error. The chain recombines TRBV6-1 with TRBJ2-2, with D possibly being TRBD2 (5 bases). Per germline, CDR1 MNHNS and CDR2 SASEGT. The CDR3 extends over 12 amino acids. The CDR3 bases are TGTGCCAGCACCGGATTTACCGGGGAGCAGTTTTTT. It specifies CASTGFTGEQFF.

This chain connects TRBV12-5 to TRBJ2-5, with TRBD1 matching 9 bases. The V segment lost 2 bases and the J segment 0 bases; nucleotides outside the gene matches: 7. Germline-derived CDR1 and CDR2 are LGHNT and FRNRAP. The CDR3 runs to 17 residues. The CDR3 spells CASGLLRGTGYQETQYF. CDR3 nucleotide sequence: TGTGCTAGTGGTTTGCTCAGAGGGACAGGGTACCAAGAGACCCAGTACTTC.

V gene TRBV28 combines with J gene TRBJ2-5, with 8 bases matching TRBD2. The germline gives CDR1 MDHEN, CDR2 SYDVKM. Trimming removed 6 bases from V and 1 base from J; junction bases left unmatched: 7. This CDR3 is built from 15 residues. The DNA of the CDR3 is TGTGCCAGCAGAGTGACGGGGGGGGTCCAAGAGACCCAGTACTTC. The encoded protein is CASRVTGGVQETQYF.

This clonotype appeared a few times. The gene calls are TRBV30 and TRBJ2-7; D may be TRBD2 (5 bases). Germline V CDR1 and CDR2: GTSNPN, SVGIG (reference sequence). The CDR3 is 13 residues long. V was pared by 4 bases and J by 3 bases, with 13 bases between. The CDR3 protein is CAWTAGGNYEQYF. The DNA of the CDR3 is TGTGCCTGGACCGCTGGAGGAAACTACGAGCAGTACTTC.

This clonotype was seen at least ten times. The chain combines TRBV20-1 with TRBJ1-3; D gene uncertain. V was pared by 4 bases and J by 3 bases, with 16 bases between. CDR1 DFQATT and CDR2 SNEGSKA come from the germline V gene (reference sequence). CDR3 length equals 15 residues. The CDR3 is CSATPRSGVGNTIYF. For the CDR3, the DNA is TGCAGTGCTACCCCAAGGAGCGGGGTTGGAAACACCATATATTTT.

This clonotype showed up just a few times. J is TRBJ1-5 and V is TRBV5-6; D call uncertain. There are 17 residues in the CDR3. CDR1 is SGHDT and CDR2 is YYEEEE in the germline V gene. V lost 10 bases and J lost 0, with 23 bases in between. CDR3 in amino acids: CAPTSVDVPYSNQPQHF. The CDR3 DNA follows: TGTGCCCCGACTTCCGTGGACGTTCCGTATAGCAATCAGCCCCAGCATTTT.

The table lists this clonotype with many counts. The chain joins TRBV7-8 to TRBJ2-1, with D possibly matching TRBD1 (6 bases). Germline V gene lookup returns CDR1 SGHVS and CDR2 FQNEAQ. The V end lost 1 base, the J end lost 7 bases, and 8 bases lay between the germline ends. This CDR3 has 13 residues. CDR3 sequence: CASSLGTANEQFF. In DNA, the CDR3 is TGTGCCAGCAGCTTAGGGACAGCGAATGAGCAGTTCTTC.

CDR3 in amino acids: CATSRGSYEQYF. CDR3 sequence (DNA): TGTGCCACCAGCCGGGGGTCCTACGAGCAGTACTTC. The chain couples TRBV15 to TRBJ2-7; possibly TRBD2 for D (6 bases). There are 12 residues in the CDR3. CDR1 is LNHNV and CDR2 is YYDKDF in the germline V gene (reference sequence). The V and J ends lost 5 bases and 1 base respectively, with 6 bases between them. Filled out from reference TRBV15 and TRBJ2-7, the complete variable domain reads DAMVIQNPRYQVTQFGKPVTLSCSQTLNHNVMYWYQQKSSQAPKLLFHYYDKDFNNEADTPDNFQSRRPNTSFCFLDIRSPGLGDTAMYLCATSRGSYEQYFGPGTRLTVT.

This clonotype was counted many times. The rearrangement joins TRBV3-1 to TRBJ2-3; the D is unclear. CDR1 and CDR2 from the germline V gene are LGHDT and YNNKEL (reference sequence). The CDR3 spans 12 residues. The germline V and J ends were trimmed by 3 bases and 5 bases, with 6 bases remaining between them. The CDR3 bases are TGTGCCAGCAGCCACGTAGAAGATACGCAGTATTTT. This codes for CASSHVEDTQYF.

This clonotype appeared a single time. The chain has TRBV27 and TRBJ2-3; D may correspond to TRBD1 or TRBD2 (5 bases each). CDR1 and CDR2 (germline): MNHEY, SMNVEV (reference sequence). The CDR3 runs to 18 residues. Trimming left V 2 bases short and J 5 bases short, with 23 bases between. The CDR3 spells CASSLGPDFGGARDTQYF. The CDR3 DNA reads TGTGCCAGCAGTTTAGGGCCCGACTTTGGGGGAGCGAGAGATACGCAGTATTTT.

V gene TRBV27 combines with J gene TRBJ2-2; D gene uncertain. V was shortened by 8 bases and J by 4 bases, with 2 bases between the two germline ends. CDR1 MNHEY and CDR2 SMNVEV come from the germline V gene (reference sequence). This CDR3 has 10 residues. The CDR3 DNA reads TGTGCCAGCGGCACCGGGGAGCTGTTTTTT. Translation: CASGTGELFF.

CDR3 sequence (DNA): TGTGCCAGCAGCTTAGGCGGGACGCAGCTGGGGGAGACCCAGTACTTC. This translates into CASSLGGTQLGETQYF. This chain joins TRBV11-3 and TRBJ2-5; TRBD2 is a possible D gene (6 bases). Trimming took 1 base from V and 5 from J, leaving 17 bases between them. This CDR3 spans 16 amino acids. In germline, CDR1 is SGHNT, CDR2 YENEEA.

This chain connects TRBV28 to TRBJ2-7; 9 nucleotides align to TRBD1. The germline V gene encodes CDR1 MDHEN and CDR2 SYDVKM. The V gene end was trimmed by 4 bases and the J gene end by 5 bases; junction bases not matched to a gene: 9. The CDR3 is made up of 15 amino acids. The CDR3, as DNA: TGTGCCAGCAGTTCCGTATCCCGGACAGGGGACGAGCAGTACTTC. It specifies CASSSVSRTGDEQYF.

In this sample, this clonotype turned up a few times. V gene TRBV14 combines with J gene TRBJ2-5; 12 positions agree with TRBD2. Trimming took 0 bases from V and 5 from J; bases not matched to a gene: 7. CDR1 and CDR2 (germline): SGHDN, FVKESK. This CDR3 is built from 17 residues. CDR3 sequence (DNA): TGTGCCAGCAGCCAAGAACGGCTAGCGGGGGGGCAGGAGACCCAGTACTTC. The encoded protein is CASSQERLAGGQETQYF. Drawing the rest from reference TRBV14 and TRBJ2-5, the complete variable domain is EAGVTQFPSHSVIEKGQTVTLRCDPISGHDNLYWYRRVMGKEIKFLLHFVKESKQDESGMPNNRFLAERTGGTYSTLKVQPAELEDSGVYFCASSQERLAGGQETQYFGPGTRLLVL.

The chain uses TRBV3-1 and TRBJ2-5, with unresolved D. Germline V gene lookup returns CDR1 LGHDT and CDR2 YNNKEL (reference sequence). The CDR3 consists of 12 residues. V was shortened by 0 bases and J by 7 bases, with 6 bases between the two germline ends. CDR3 in amino acids: CASSQDLGTQYF. The CDR3 DNA reads TGTGCCAGCAGCCAAGATCTGGGGACCCAGTACTTC.

V is TRBV19 and J is TRBJ2-3, with 7 bases identical to TRBD1. J lost 3 bases, V lost 4 bases, and 13 bases had no gene match. From germline, CDR1 is LNHDA and CDR2 SQIVND (reference sequence). CDR3 length: 17 residues. The CDR3 DNA follows: TGTGCCAGTAGTACGGGACAGCCCCCTTACGGGACAGATACGCAGTATTTT. Its translation is CASSTGQPPYGTDTQYF.

The gene calls are TRBV10-3 and TRBJ2-3, with D uncertain. Trimming took off 9 bases at V and 2 bases at J, with 6 bases between the two ends. The CDR3 runs 11 residues. Germline CDR1 and CDR2: ENHRY and SYGVKD. This chain's CDR3 is CAIQVTDTQYF. The CDR3 DNA reads TGTGCCATTCAAGTCACAGATACGCAGTATTTT.

The table lists this clonotype with many counts. V usage is TRBV6-5 and J usage is TRBJ2-1, with a weak D call TRBD1 (6 bases). Trimming stripped 0 bases from V and 10 bases from J, with 13 bases between. CDR3 length: 14 amino acids. The germline V gene encodes CDR1 MNHEY and CDR2 SVGAGI. The DNA of the CDR3 is TGTGCCAGCAGTTACTCCGGGACACGAGGCGAGCAGTTCTTC. It codes for CASSYSGTRGEQFF.

This rearrangement joins TRBV5-8 to TRBJ1-1; D gene unclear. V shed 0 bases and J shed 9 bases, with 9 bases lying between them. The germline CDR1 and CDR2 sequences are SGHTS and YDEGEE. The CDR3 runs 12 residues. CDR3 in amino acids: CASSLEAAKAFF. In nucleotides, the CDR3 is TGTGCCAGCAGCTTGGAGGCAGCAAAAGCTTTCTTT.

The J gene is TRBJ2-3, the V gene TRBV20-1; either TRBD1 or TRBD2 may supply D (6 bases each). Germline lookup yields CDR1 DFQATT and CDR2 SNEGSKA (reference sequence). The CDR3 is 12 residues long. Trimming took 4 bases from V and 6 from J, leaving 11 bases between them. The CDR3, as DNA: TGCAGTGCTATGGGGGGCAGCGATACGCAGTATTTT. Amino acid sequence: CSAMGGSDTQYF.

This clonotype was recorded many times. This chain joins TRBV18 and TRBJ1-4; D perhaps matches TRBD1 (5 bases). The CDR3 spans 15 residues. CDR1 is KGHSH and CDR2 is LQKENI in the germline V gene. Trimming left V 3 bases short and J 6 bases short, with 14 bases between. The CDR3: CASSPAGGYDEKLFF. The CDR3 DNA sequence: TGTGCCAGCTCACCGGCGGGGGGATATGATGAAAAACTGTTTTTT.

This clonotype was detected only a few times. The chain links TRBV29-1 to TRBJ2-7; no reliable D call. CDR3 length equals 14 residues. Germline V gene data show CDR1 as SQVTM and CDR2 as ANQGSEA. V was clipped by 3 bases and J by 2 bases, with 14 bases between them. This CDR3 is CSVEGRQSAYEQYF. DNA for the CDR3: TGCAGCGTTGAGGGCCGGCAGAGTGCCTACGAGCAGTACTTC.

This clonotype was picked up a small number of times. J is TRBJ2-7 and V is TRBV5-5; 9 nucleotides line up with TRBD2. The ends lost 1 base at V and 2 bases at J; junction bases unmatched: 7. Per the germline V gene, CDR1 is SGHKS and CDR2 is YYEKEE (reference sequence). This CDR3 has 16 amino acids. The CDR3 DNA follows: TGTGCCAGCAGCTTGTATCTAGCGGGGACCACCTACGAGCAGTACTTC. Its protein is CASSLYLAGTTYEQYF. Looking up the rest from reference TRBV5-5 and TRBJ2-7 gives the full variable domain: DAGVTQSPTHLIKTRGQQVTLRCSPISGHKSVSWYQQVLGQGPQFIFQYYEKEERGRGNFPDRFSARQFPNYSSELNVNALLLGDSALYLCASSLYLAGTTYEQYFGPGTRLTVT.

V gene TRBV4-2 combines with J gene TRBJ2-3; perhaps TRBD1 as D (5 bases). CDR1 is LGHNA, CDR2 YNFKEQ, per germline. The CDR3 sequence is 15 residues long. Trimming stripped 0 bases from V and 5 bases from J, with 12 bases between. CDR3 nucleotide sequence: TGTGCCAGCAGCCAAGATGGTACAGGAGTAGATACGCAGTATTTT. It is translated as CASSQDGTGVDTQYF.

This clonotype has just a few counts. V is TRBV5-4 and J is TRBJ2-7; weak D call: TRBD1 (6 bases). This CDR3 contains 15 residues. The V end lost 4 bases, the J end lost 4 bases, and 18 bases lay between the germline ends. Germline V CDR1 and CDR2: SGHNT, YYREEE (reference sequence). The CDR3 sequence: CASSPYRATIYEQYF. CDR3 in DNA: TGTGCCAGCAGCCCCTACAGGGCAACGATTTACGAGCAGTACTTC.

This clonotype was picked up many times. The V gene is TRBV20-1, the J gene TRBJ2-1, with 7 bases fitting TRBD2. Trimming removed 6 bases from V and 5 bases from J; junction bases left unmatched: 4. Germline loops: CDR1 DFQATT, CDR2 SNEGSKA (reference sequence). This CDR3 spans 12 amino acids. As DNA, the CDR3 is TGCAGTGCCGCGGGAGCCAACAATGAGCAGTTCTTC. The encoded protein is CSAAGANNEQFF.